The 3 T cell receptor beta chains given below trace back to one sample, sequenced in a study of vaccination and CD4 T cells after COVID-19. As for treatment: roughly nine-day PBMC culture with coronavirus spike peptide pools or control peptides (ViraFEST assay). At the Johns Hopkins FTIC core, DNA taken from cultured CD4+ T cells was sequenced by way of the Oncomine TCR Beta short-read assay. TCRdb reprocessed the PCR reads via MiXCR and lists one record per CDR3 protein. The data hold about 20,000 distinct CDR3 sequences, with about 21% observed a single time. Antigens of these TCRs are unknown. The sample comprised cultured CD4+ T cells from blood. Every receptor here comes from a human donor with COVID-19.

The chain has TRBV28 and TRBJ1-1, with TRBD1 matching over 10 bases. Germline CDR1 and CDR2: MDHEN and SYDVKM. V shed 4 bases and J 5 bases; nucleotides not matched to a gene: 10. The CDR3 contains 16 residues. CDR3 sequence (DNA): TGTGCCAGCAGTTCCCTCGGACAGGGGGACGAAACTGAAGCTTTCTTT. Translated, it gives CASSSLGQGDETEAFF.

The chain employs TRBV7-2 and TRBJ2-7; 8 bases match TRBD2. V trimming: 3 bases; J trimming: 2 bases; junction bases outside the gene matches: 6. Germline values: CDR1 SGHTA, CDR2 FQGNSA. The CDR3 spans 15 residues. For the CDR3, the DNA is TGTGCCAGCAGCTTTAGCGGGACCTTTACCTACGAGCAGTACTTC. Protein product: CASSFSGTFTYEQYF.

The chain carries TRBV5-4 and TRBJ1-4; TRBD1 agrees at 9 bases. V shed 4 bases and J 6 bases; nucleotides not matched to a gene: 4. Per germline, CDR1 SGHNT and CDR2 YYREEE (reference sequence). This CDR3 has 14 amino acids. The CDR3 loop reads CASSPGQGHEKLFF. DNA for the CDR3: TGTGCCAGCAGCCCGGGACAGGGACATGAAAAACTGTTTTTT.